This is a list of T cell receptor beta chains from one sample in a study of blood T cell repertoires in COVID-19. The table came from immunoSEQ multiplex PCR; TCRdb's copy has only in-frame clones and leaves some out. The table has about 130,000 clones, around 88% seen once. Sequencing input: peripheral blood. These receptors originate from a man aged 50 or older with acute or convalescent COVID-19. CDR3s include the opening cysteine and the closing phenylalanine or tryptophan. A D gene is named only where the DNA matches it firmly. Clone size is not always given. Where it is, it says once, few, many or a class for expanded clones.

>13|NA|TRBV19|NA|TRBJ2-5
TGTGCCAGTAGTAATACGGGACAAGAGACCCAGTACTTC
CASSNTGQETQYF
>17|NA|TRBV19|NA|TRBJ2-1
TGTGCCAGTAAGGAGCAGGGCCCGGTGAGCTCCTACAATGAGCAGTTCTTC
CASKEQGPVSSYNEQFF
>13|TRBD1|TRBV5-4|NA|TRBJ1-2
TGTGCCAGCAGCCGGCCCGGACAGGAAGGCTACACCTTC
CASSRPGQEGYTF
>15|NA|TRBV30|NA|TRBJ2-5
TGTGCCTGGAGTGTAGGTAGTCGGGAAGGGGAGACCCAGTACTTC
CAWSVGSREGETQYF
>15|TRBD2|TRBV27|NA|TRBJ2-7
TGTGCCAGCAGTCGGGAGGGCTCGGGCTCCTACGAGCAGTACTTC
CASSREGSGSYEQYF
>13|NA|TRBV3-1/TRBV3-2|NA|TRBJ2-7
TGTGCCAGCAGCCAACTGAGTGACTACGAGCAGTACTTC
CASSQLSDYEQYF
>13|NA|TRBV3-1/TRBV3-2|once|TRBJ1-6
TGTGCCAGCAGCCAATTGAGGGATTCACCCCTCCACTTT
CASSQLRDSPLHF
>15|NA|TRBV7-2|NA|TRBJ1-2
TGTGCCAGCAGCCGTGGGCAGGGGAGGGTCGATGGCTACACCTTC
CASSRGQGRVDGYTF
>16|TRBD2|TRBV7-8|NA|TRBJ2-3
TGTGCCAGCAGCTTTAGCGGGAGGCAGGGAACAGATACGCAGTATTTT
CASSFSGRQGTDTQYF
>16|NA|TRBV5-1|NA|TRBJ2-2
TGCGCCAGCAGCTTGGTTTACGGGACGAACACCGGGGAGCTGTTTTTT
CASSLVYGTNTGELFF
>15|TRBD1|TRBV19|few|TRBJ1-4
TGTGCCAGTAGTCTACGACAGGGGAGAAATGAAAAACTGTTTTTT
CASSLRQGRNEKLFF
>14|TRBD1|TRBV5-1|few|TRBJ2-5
TGCGCCAGCCGACAGGGGTTAGGGCAAGAGACCCAGTACTTC
CASRQGLGQETQYF
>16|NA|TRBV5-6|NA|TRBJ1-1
TGTGCCAGCAGCTGGACCGGGACATCGGCGAACACTGAAGCTTTCTTT
CASSWTGTSANTEAFF
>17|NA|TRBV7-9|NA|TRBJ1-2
TGTGCCACCGAGCTGGGGCACACCAACCCCGCTAACTATGGCTACACCTTC
CATELGHTNPANYGYTF
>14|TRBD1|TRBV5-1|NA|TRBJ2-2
TGCGCCAGCAGCTTGACAGGGGTGACCGGGGAGCTGTTTTTT
CASSLTGVTGELFF
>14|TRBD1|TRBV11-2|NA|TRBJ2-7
TGTGCCAGCAGGATACAGGGGGTGTCCTACGAGCAGTACTTC
CASRIQGVSYEQYF
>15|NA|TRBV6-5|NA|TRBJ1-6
TGTGCCAGCAGTTACGCGAGGGGGTTATATTCACCCCTCCACTTT
CASSYARGLYSPLHF
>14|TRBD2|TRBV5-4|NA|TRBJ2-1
TGTGCCAGCAGTCCAGCGGGAGGGTTCAATGAGCAGTTCTTC
CASSPAGGFNEQFF
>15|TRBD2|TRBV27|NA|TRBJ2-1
TGTGCCAGCAGCCCCGGGACTAGCGGGAGAGGTGAGCAGTTCTTC
CASSPGTSGRGEQFF
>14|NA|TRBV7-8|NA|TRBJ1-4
TGTGCCAGCAGCCGGGGCAGTTCTAATGAAAAACTGTTTTTT
CASSRGSSNEKLFF
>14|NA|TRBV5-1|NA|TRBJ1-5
TGCGCCAGCAGCCCAGGACAGCCCAATCAGCCCCAGCATTTT
CASSPGQPNQPQHF
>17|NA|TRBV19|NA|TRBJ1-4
TGTGCCAGTAGTATGACGCCTGGCAGGTCGAAGGATGAAAAACTGTTTTTT
CASSMTPGRSKDEKLFF
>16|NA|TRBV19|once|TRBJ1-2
TGTGCCAGTAGTATCTCCGGGCAGGGGCCTAACTATGGCTACACCTTC
CASSISGQGPNYGYTF
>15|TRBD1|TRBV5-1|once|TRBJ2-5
TGCGCCAGCAGCTGGACAGGGGTGGGCCAAGAGACCCAGTACTTC
CASSWTGVGQETQYF
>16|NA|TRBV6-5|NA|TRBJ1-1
TGTGCCAGCAGTTACTCGCGGGGATCGGGGTCCACTGAAGCTTTCTTT
CASSYSRGSGSTEAFF
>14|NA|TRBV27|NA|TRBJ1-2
TGTGCCAGCAGTTCATTCGACAGGATCCATGGCTACACCTTC
CASSSFDRIHGYTF
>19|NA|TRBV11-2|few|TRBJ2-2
TGTGCCAGCAGCTTACGGACTGGGTCAGGACCCAACGGAGGCGGGGAGCTGTTTTTT
CASSLRTGSGPNGGGELFF
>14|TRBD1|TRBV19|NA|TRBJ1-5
TGTGCCAGTAACATAGGGGACAGGGGGAGGCCCCAGCATTTT
CASNIGDRGRPQHF
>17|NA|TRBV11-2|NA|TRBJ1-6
TGTGCCAGCAGCCTAATAGCTCCGACAGTGCCTAATTCACCCCTCCACTTT
CASSLIAPTVPNSPLHF
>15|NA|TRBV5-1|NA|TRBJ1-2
TGCGCCAGCAGCTTGAGAACAGATTCAAACTATGGCTACACCTTC
CASSLRTDSNYGYTF
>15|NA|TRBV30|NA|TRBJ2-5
TGTGCCTGGAGCCCTTGGGCCGGGAGCGGGGAGACCCAGTACTTC
CAWSPWAGSGETQYF
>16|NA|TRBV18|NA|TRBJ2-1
TGTGCCAGCTCATTATCCGACAGCCACTCCTACAATGAGCAGTTCTTC
CASSLSDSHSYNEQFF
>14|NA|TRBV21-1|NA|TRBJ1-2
TGTGCCAGCAGCATACAGGGGGCGAGCTATGGCTACACCTTC
CASSIQGASYGYTF
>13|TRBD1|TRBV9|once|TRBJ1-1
TGTGCCAGCAGCGTATGGACAGGGTCTGAAGCTTTCTTT
CASSVWTGSEAFF
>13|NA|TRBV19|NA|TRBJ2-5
TGTGCCAGTAGTATTTCGAGTGGAGAGACCCAGTACTTC
CASSISSGETQYF
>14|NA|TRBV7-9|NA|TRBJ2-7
TGTGCCAGCAGCTTCGGGCAGGGATACTACGAGCAGTACTTC
CASSFGQGYYEQYF
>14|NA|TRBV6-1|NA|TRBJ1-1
TGTGCCAGCAGTGAAAGAAGGGGGAACACTGAAGCTTTCTTT
CASSERRGNTEAFF
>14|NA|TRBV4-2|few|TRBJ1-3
TGTGCCAGCAGCCAAGATCCATCCGGAAACACCATATATTTT
CASSQDPSGNTIYF
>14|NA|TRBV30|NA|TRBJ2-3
TGTGCCTGGAGTGAGAGCGGCGGCACAGATACGCAGTATTTT
CAWSESGGTDTQYF
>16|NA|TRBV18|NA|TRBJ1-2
TGTGCCAGCTCACCCGAACAGGTACCCCTCGGCTATGGCTACACCTTC
CASSPEQVPLGYGYTF
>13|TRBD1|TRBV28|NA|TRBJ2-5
TGTGCCAGCAGTCTGACAGGGGTACAGACCCAGTACTTC
CASSLTGVQTQYF
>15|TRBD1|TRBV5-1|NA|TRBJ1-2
TGCGCCAGCAGCTTAACCGGGACAGCGAACTATGGCTACACCTTC
CASSLTGTANYGYTF
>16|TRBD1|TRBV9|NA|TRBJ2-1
TGTGCCAGCAGTGGTTCGGGACAGGGTGGAGACAATGAGCAGTTCTTC
CASSGSGQGGDNEQFF
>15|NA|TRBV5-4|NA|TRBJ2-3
TGTGCCAGCAGCTGGGGTGACAGGAGGACAGATACGCAGTATTTT
CASSWGDRRTDTQYF
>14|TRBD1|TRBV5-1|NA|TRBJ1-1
TGCGCCAGCAGGCAGACAGGGAAAGACACTGAAGCTTTCTTT
CASRQTGKDTEAFF
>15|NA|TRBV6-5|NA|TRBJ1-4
TGTGCCACCACCCCGTCGGGGGAAACTAATGAAAAACTGTTTTTT
CATTPSGETNEKLFF
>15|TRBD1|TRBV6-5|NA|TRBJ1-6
TGTGCCAGCAGTTACTCCGGGACAGGATATTCACCCCTCCACTTT
CASSYSGTGYSPLHF
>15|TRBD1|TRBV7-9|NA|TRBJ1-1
TGTGCCAGCAGCCACCGACAGGGAGTAGGGACTGAAGCTTTCTTT
CASSHRQGVGTEAFF
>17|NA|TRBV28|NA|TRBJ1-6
TGTGCCAGCAGTTACCCCTTGGGGCAGCGAGGTTATTCACCCCTCCACTTT
CASSYPLGQRGYSPLHF
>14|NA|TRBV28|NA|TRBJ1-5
TGTGCCAGCGGGGGGGGAGAGGGCAATCAGCCCCAGCATTTT
CASGGGEGNQPQHF
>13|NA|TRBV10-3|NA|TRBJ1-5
TGTGCCATCAGGACAGATAGCAATCAGCCCCAGCATTTT
CAIRTDSNQPQHF
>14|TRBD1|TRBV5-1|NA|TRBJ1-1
TGCGCCAGCAGGGAGGGGACAGGGGGAAGAAGGGCTTTCTTT
CASREGTGGRRAFF
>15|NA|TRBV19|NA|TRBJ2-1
TGTGCCAGTAGTATCCGGGGGAGCTCCTACAATGAGCAGTTCTTC
CASSIRGSSYNEQFF
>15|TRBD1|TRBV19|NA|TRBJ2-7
TGTGCCAGTAGTTTGGGGACAGGGGGCTTCTCCGAGCAGTACTTC
CASSLGTGGFSEQYF
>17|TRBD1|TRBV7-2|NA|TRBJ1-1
TGTGCCAGCAGCCTGATTGGGACAGCGCTTACGAACACTGAAGCTTTCTTT
CASSLIGTALTNTEAFF